This T cell receptor beta chain is drawn from a study of blood T cell repertoires in COVID-19. This clone was counted only a few times. As handled by the study authors: Amplification with reference gene primers provided the estimates of nucleated cell counts. This table comes from immunoSEQ multiplex PCR, and its TCRdb copy is limited to in-frame clones, with some not included. Clone size and the V and J calls come from that table; the DNA yielded D and trimming. This sample yields some 48,000 clones, of which 85% to 90% are seen a single time; 2.5% to 3% belongs to the top ten. Germline assignment: CDR1 MNHEY and CDR2 SVGAGI. The CDR3 has 15 amino acids. V lost 6 bases to trimming and J lost 4 bases; unmatched junction nucleotides: 3.

The clonotype comes from a woman of 80 years or more with COVID-19, enrolled during active disease. The sequencing sample was made of peripheral blood. V usage is TRBV6-5 and J usage is TRBJ2-7; 16 nucleotides align to TRBD2. The CDR3 spells CASRGTSGRVYEQYF. The CDR3 DNA reads as TGTGCCAGCAGGGGGACTAGCGGGAGGGTATACGAGCAGTACTTC.